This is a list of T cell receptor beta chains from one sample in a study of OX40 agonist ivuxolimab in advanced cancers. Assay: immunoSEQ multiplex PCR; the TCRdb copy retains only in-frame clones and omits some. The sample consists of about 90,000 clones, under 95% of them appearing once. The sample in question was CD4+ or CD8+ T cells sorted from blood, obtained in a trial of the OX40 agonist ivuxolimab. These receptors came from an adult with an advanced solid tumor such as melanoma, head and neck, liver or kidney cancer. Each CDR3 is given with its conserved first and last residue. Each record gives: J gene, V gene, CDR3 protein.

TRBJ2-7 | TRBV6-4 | CASSVDSGYEQYF
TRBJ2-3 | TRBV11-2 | CASSSGLAGGGPDTQYF
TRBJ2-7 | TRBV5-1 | CASSSAGSLREQYF
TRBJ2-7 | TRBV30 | CDKTETGTVIYEQYF
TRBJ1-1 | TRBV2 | CASNEGVLNTEAFF
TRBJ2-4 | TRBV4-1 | CASSQDLQNIQYF
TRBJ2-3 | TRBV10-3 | CAINGLGDNTQYF
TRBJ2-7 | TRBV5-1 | CASSQRTSGSYGEQYF
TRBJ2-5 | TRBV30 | CAWRGRETQYF
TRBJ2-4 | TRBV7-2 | CASSLVGEPGWNIQYF
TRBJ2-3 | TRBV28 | CASSPVADYTDTQYF
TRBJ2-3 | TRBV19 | CASKLGGSLSDTQYF
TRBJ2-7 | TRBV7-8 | CASSLRLSGTYEQYF
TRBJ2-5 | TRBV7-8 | CASSLRGQETQYF
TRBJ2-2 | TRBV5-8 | CASSLVWGATGELFF
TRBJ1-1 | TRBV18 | CASSPPGQGLFDNTEAFF